This T cell receptor beta chain was observed in a study of blood T cell repertoires in COVID-19. Study information: Collection of acute and convalescent COVID-19 samples took place in the United States, Italy and Spain. PBMCs, B-cell-depleted T cells, or T cells provided the cDNA or gDNA that made up the material.

Original handling: Nucleated cell counts were estimated from reference gene primer amplification. This table comes from immunoSEQ multiplex PCR, and its TCRdb copy is limited to in-frame clones, with some not included. V and J calls and clone size are those listed in that table; D and trimming were worked out from the DNA. The repertoire holds 130,000 or so clones, with about 80% as singletons. This clone was detected once. The ends were cut back, 5 bases at V and 0 bases at J, with 13 bases in the middle. This CDR3 region has 15 residues. Per the germline V gene, CDR1 is SGHTA and CDR2 is FQGNSA. The sample comprised peripheral blood. The chain recombines TRBV7-2 with TRBJ1-1, with a weak D call TRBD1 (5 bases). This receptor was identified in a human donor in a cohort sampled during active COVID-19. CDR3 sequence (DNA): TGTGCCAGCAGCGTACTGACAGCGATGAACACTGAAGCTTTCTTT. Translating it yields CASSVLTAMNTEAFF.